One and the same sample provided the 9 T cell receptor beta chains below, sequenced in a study of PD-L1 blockade in urothelial cancer. Only in-frame clones appear in the TCRdb table, and some are missing; sequencing was by immunoSEQ multiplex PCR. In the table there are tens of thousands of clones, roughly 84% of which are singletons. The source was PBMCs, collected around atezolizumab (anti-PD-L1) treatment. The receptors were sampled from a man over 45 with urothelial cancer.

The rearrangement links TRBV11-2 to TRBJ1-2, with no clear D. With 5 bases removed from V and 4 bases from J, the gap between germline ends came to 11 bases. CDR3 length equals 13 residues. The germline CDR1 and CDR2 sequences are SGHAT and FQNNGV. The CDR3 protein is CASSPTGIYGYTF. The CDR3 region has the DNA TGTGCCAGCAGCCCTACCGGGATCTATGGCTACACCTTC.

The chain recombines TRBV6-1 with TRBJ1-5; D not certain. Germline V lookup: CDR1 MNHNS, CDR2 SASEGT. V was trimmed by 3 bases and J by 7 bases, leaving 4 bases between them. The CDR3 contains 11 residues. CDR3 sequence: CASSDRQPQHF. Written as DNA, the CDR3 is TGTGCCAGCAGTGATCGGCAGCCCCAGCATTTT.

The chain is built from TRBV5-1 and TRBJ2-1, with 7 bases identical to TRBD2. The germline CDR1 and CDR2 sequences are SGHRS and YFSETQ. The junction had 2 bases not matched to a gene; V was cut back by 0 bases and J by 2 bases. The CDR3 has 15 amino acids. CDR3 sequence: CASSLVAGTYNEQFF. The CDR3 DNA reads as TGCGCCAGCAGCTTGGTAGCGGGCACCTACAATGAGCAGTTCTTC.

V usage is TRBV7-6 and J usage is TRBJ2-2; 8 nucleotides line up with TRBD1. The CDR3 has 14 residues. After removal of 5 bases from V and 6 bases from J, the junction contained 5 bases not matched to a gene. Germline CDR1 is SGHVS and CDR2 is FNYEAQ. The CDR3 reads CASSPQGVAGELFF. The CDR3 DNA follows: TGTGCCAGCAGCCCACAGGGGGTAGCCGGGGAGCTGTTTTTT.

The gene calls are TRBV5-1 and TRBJ2-2; 8 bases fit TRBD1. This CDR3 spans 16 amino acids. Germline V CDR1 and CDR2: SGHRS, YFSETQ. Trimming cost V 3 bases and J 1 base; bases outside gene matches: 5. CDR3 loop: CASSSGQGLNTGELFF. The CDR3 DNA sequence: TGCGCCAGCAGCTCTGGACAGGGCCTGAACACCGGGGAGCTGTTTTTT.

The chain joins TRBV5-1 to TRBJ1-4, with D possibly matching TRBD1 (6 bases). V was cut by 5 bases and J by 0 bases, with 26 bases left in between. CDR3 length: 20 amino acids. From germline, CDR1 is SGHRS and CDR2 YFSETQ. The CDR3 coding sequence is TGCGCCAGCAGGACCGGGACACATGACCCTATCGTTGCAACTAATGAAAAACTGTTTTTT. Its protein product is CASRTGTHDPIVATNEKLFF.

The rearrangement uses TRBV7-9 and TRBJ2-1; 14 bases map to TRBD2. This CDR3 is 16 amino acids long. The junction had 6 bases not matched to a gene; V was cut back by 4 bases and J by 7 bases. Germline CDR1 is SEHNR and CDR2 is FQNEAQ (reference sequence). The chain's CDR3 is CASSSQTSGRGNEQFF. For the CDR3, the DNA is TGTGCCAGCAGCTCCCAGACTAGCGGGAGGGGTAATGAGCAGTTCTTC.

This clone was observed a few times. The rearrangement joins TRBV19 to TRBJ1-5; D call uncertain. The CDR3 spans 13 residues. The V gene lost 3 bases and the J gene lost 5 bases, with 8 bases spanning the gap. Per the germline V gene, CDR1 is LNHDA and CDR2 is SQIVND (reference sequence). The CDR3 DNA is TGTGCCAGTAGTATCCCGGGTTATCAGCCCCAGCATTTT. Its protein product is CASSIPGYQPQHF.

The chain has TRBV30 and TRBJ2-3; tentative D call: TRBD2 (5 bases). The germline gives CDR1 GTSNPN, CDR2 SVGIG (reference sequence). Between the trimmed V and J ends, which lost 6 bases and 4 bases, there was a span of 23 bases. CDR3 length equals 16 residues. In nucleotides, the CDR3 is TGTGCCTGTCAACCCACGGGGAGTTTCCTCGCAGATACGCAGTATTTT. Amino acids: CACQPTGSFLADTQYF.